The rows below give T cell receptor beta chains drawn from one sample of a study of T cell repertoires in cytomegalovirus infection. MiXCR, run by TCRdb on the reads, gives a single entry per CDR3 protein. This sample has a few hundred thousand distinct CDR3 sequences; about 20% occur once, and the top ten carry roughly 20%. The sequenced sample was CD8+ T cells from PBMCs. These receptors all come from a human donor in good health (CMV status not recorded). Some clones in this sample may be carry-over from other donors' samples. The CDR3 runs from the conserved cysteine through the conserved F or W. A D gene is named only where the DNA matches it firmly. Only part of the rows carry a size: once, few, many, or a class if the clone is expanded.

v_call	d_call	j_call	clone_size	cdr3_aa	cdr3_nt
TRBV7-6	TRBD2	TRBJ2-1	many	CASSLEPSGLQYNEQFF	TGTGCCAGCAGCTTAGAACCCTCGGGACTACAATACAATGAGCAGTTCTTC
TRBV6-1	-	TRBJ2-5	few	CASMGNQETQYF	TGTGCCAGCATGGGGAACCAAGAGACCCAGTACTTC
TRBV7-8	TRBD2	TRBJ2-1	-	CASSLSPGGANEQFF	TGTGCCAGCAGCTTATCCCCCGGGGGGGCAAATGAGCAGTTCTTC
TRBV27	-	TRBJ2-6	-	CASSTYSGANVLTF	TGTGCCAGCAGTACTTACTCTGGGGCCAACGTCCTGACTTTC
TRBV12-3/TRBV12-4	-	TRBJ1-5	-	CASSSLFSNQPQHF	TGTGCCAGCAGTAGCTTATTTAGCAATCAGCCCCAGCATTTT
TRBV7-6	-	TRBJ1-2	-	CASSLEGDGYTF	TGTGCCAGCAGCTTAGAGGGGGACGGCTACACCTTC
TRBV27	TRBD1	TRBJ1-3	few	CASSFWQGANTIYF	TGTGCCAGCAGTTTCTGGCAGGGGGCGAACACCATATATTTT
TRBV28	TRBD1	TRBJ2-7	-	CASRGTDRTYEQYF	TGTGCCAGCAGGGGGACAGATCGCACCTACGAGCAGTACTTC
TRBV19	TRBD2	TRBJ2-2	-	CASSPGLADAGELFF	TGTGCCAGTAGTCCAGGACTAGCAGATGCCGGGGAGCTGTTTTTT
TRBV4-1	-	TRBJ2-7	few	CASSQDGGGAYEQYF	TGCGCCAGCAGCCAAGACGGTGGTGGGGCCTACGAGCAGTACTTC
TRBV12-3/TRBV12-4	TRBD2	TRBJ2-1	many	CASSSSTSGGLYEEQFF	TGTGCCAGCAGTTCCTCGACTAGCGGGGGGTTATACGAGGAGCAGTTCTTC
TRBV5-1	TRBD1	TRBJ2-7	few	CASSPGTGPRAYEQYF	TGCGCCAGCAGCCCCGGGACAGGGCCCCGGGCCTACGAGCAGTACTTC
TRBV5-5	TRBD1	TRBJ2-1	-	CASSLGINGQGLEQFF	TGTGCCAGCAGCTTAGGGATAAACGGACAGGGTCTTGAGCAGTTCTTC
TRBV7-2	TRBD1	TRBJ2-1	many	CASSHRTGYGEQFF	TGTGCCAGCAGTCACAGGACAGGGTATGGTGAGCAGTTCTTC
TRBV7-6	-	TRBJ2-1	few	CASSLTRYNEQFF	TGTGCCAGCAGCCTGACTCGTTACAATGAGCAGTTCTTC
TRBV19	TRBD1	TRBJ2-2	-	CASSWTGDANTGELFF	TGTGCCAGTAGCTGGACAGGGGACGCGAACACCGGGGAGCTGTTTTTT
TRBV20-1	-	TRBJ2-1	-	CSARFGYDEQFF	TGCAGTGCTAGATTTGGGTACGATGAGCAGTTCTTC
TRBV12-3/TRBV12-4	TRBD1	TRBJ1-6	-	CASSSAGTESPLHF	TGTGCCAGCAGTTCCGCCGGGACAGAGTCACCCCTCCACTTT
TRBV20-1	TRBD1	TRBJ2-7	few	CSATDRGLFREQYF	TGCAGTGCCACGGACAGGGGGCTCTTCCGGGAGCAGTACTTC
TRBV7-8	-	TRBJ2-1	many	CASSLLEGPLQGQFF	TGTGCCAGCAGCTTACTGGAGGGCCCCCTACAAGGGCAGTTCTTC
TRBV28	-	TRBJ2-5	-	CASSYNPGQTQYF	TGTGCCAGCAGTTACAATCCCGGTCAGACCCAGTACTTC
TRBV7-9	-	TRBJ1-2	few	CASSSHLDSWWTF	TGTGCCAGCAGCTCCCACTTAGACAGTTGGTGGACCTTC
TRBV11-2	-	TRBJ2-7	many	CASSLAPQEYEQYF	TGTGCCAGCAGCTTAGCCCCCCAGGAGTACGAGCAGTACTTC
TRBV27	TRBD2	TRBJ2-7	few	CASRQGGGWYEQYF	TGTGCCAGCCGCCAGGGCGGGGGGTGGTACGAGCAGTACTTC
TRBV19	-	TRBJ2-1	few	CASSIAPRGASYNEQFF	TGTGCCAGTAGTATCGCTCCCCGGGGGGCTTCCTACAATGAGCAGTTCTTC